This T cell receptor (beta chain) was identified in a study of identical twins. Whole-study results and caveats: Out-of-frame alpha sequences shared by twins showed excess low generation probability.

TCRdb analysed the 5' RACE reads with MiXCR anew, one entry per CDR3 protein. The data hold 450,000 to 650,000 distinct CDR3 sequences, with roughly 9.9% observed a single time. There are many counts of this clonotype. Its antigen is not known. The germline V and J ends were trimmed by 6 bases and 7 bases, with 19 bases remaining between them. Germline V gene data show CDR1 as SEHNR and CDR2 as FQNEAQ (reference sequence). There are 15 residues in the CDR3. This sample was shared with a second study, whose subject was yellow fever vaccine responses in identical twins. From that study: Reports say the vaccine T cell response in twins looked partly convergent and partly personalized.

The TCR comes from a woman aged 18-29 years in good health. The V and J genes are TRBV7-9 and TRBJ2-1; no firm D call. The specimen sequenced was PBMCs. CDR3 protein: CASSHTRTNRNEQFF. The CDR3 nucleotides are TGTGCCAGCAGTCACACGCGGACCAATCGGAATGAGCAGTTCTTC.